This T cell receptor beta chain was sequenced for a study of blood T cell repertoires in COVID-19. At the level of the study: COVID-19 samples from acute and convalescent phases originated in the United States, Italy and Spain.

Per the study methods: Scientists estimated how many nucleated cells there were by amplifying reference gene primers. Assay used: immunoSEQ multiplex PCR; TCRdb lists only in-frame clones, some missing. The V and J calls and clone size are taken from that table; D and trimming were inferred from the DNA. Among 100,000 to 120,000 clones, 88% were seen once, and the ten largest hold under 3%. Trimming took 3 bases from V and 6 from J; bases not matched to a gene: 4. This CDR3 spans 13 amino acids. CDR1 and CDR2 from the germline V gene are KGHSH and LQKENI. J is TRBJ1-1 and V is TRBV18; 7 bases align to TRBD1. The sequenced material came from peripheral blood. The source is a human donor in a cohort sampled during active COVID-19. The CDR3 sequence: CASSPDRESEAFF. CDR3 nucleotide sequence: TGTGCCAGCTCACCCGACAGGGAGTCTGAAGCTTTCTTT. Based on the CDR3 plus reference TRBV18 and TRBJ1-1, the full variable domain is NAGVMQNPRHLVRRRGQEARLRCSPMKGHSHVYWYRQLPEEGLKFMVYLQKENIIDESGMPKERFSAEFPKEGPSILRIQQVVRGDSAAYFCASSPDRESEAFFGQGTRLTVV.